This TCR beta chain was sequenced for a study of lymphopenia after photon versus proton radiotherapy. Whole-study findings and limits: In patients who died, overall survival fell as post-nadir TCR diversity dropped more. Relative stability marked proton patients; photon patients lost diversity and naive cells. After lymphocyte nadir, photon-treated repertoires showed oligoclonal expansion, especially CD8+ Temra.

The CDR3 has 14 residues. In germline, CDR1 is SGHNT, CDR2 YYREEE (reference sequence). V was shortened by 9 bases and J by 1 base, with 15 bases between the two germline ends. Concerning this clone: Antigen specificity is unknown.

Method: immunoSEQ multiplex PCR; TCRdb's copy keeps in-frame clones and lacks some. Among tens of thousands of clones listed, around four fifths were seen once. The chain recombines TRBV5-4 with TRBJ2-3; TRBD1 is a possible D gene (6 bases). The sample was peripheral blood, taken from a patient treated with proton-based radiotherapy. This clonotype was obtained from a woman in her seventies with pancreatic cancer. CDR3 sequence: CATLGQGGTDTQYF. In DNA form, the CDR3 reads TGTGCCACCTTGGGACAAGGAGGCACAGATACGCAGTATTTT.